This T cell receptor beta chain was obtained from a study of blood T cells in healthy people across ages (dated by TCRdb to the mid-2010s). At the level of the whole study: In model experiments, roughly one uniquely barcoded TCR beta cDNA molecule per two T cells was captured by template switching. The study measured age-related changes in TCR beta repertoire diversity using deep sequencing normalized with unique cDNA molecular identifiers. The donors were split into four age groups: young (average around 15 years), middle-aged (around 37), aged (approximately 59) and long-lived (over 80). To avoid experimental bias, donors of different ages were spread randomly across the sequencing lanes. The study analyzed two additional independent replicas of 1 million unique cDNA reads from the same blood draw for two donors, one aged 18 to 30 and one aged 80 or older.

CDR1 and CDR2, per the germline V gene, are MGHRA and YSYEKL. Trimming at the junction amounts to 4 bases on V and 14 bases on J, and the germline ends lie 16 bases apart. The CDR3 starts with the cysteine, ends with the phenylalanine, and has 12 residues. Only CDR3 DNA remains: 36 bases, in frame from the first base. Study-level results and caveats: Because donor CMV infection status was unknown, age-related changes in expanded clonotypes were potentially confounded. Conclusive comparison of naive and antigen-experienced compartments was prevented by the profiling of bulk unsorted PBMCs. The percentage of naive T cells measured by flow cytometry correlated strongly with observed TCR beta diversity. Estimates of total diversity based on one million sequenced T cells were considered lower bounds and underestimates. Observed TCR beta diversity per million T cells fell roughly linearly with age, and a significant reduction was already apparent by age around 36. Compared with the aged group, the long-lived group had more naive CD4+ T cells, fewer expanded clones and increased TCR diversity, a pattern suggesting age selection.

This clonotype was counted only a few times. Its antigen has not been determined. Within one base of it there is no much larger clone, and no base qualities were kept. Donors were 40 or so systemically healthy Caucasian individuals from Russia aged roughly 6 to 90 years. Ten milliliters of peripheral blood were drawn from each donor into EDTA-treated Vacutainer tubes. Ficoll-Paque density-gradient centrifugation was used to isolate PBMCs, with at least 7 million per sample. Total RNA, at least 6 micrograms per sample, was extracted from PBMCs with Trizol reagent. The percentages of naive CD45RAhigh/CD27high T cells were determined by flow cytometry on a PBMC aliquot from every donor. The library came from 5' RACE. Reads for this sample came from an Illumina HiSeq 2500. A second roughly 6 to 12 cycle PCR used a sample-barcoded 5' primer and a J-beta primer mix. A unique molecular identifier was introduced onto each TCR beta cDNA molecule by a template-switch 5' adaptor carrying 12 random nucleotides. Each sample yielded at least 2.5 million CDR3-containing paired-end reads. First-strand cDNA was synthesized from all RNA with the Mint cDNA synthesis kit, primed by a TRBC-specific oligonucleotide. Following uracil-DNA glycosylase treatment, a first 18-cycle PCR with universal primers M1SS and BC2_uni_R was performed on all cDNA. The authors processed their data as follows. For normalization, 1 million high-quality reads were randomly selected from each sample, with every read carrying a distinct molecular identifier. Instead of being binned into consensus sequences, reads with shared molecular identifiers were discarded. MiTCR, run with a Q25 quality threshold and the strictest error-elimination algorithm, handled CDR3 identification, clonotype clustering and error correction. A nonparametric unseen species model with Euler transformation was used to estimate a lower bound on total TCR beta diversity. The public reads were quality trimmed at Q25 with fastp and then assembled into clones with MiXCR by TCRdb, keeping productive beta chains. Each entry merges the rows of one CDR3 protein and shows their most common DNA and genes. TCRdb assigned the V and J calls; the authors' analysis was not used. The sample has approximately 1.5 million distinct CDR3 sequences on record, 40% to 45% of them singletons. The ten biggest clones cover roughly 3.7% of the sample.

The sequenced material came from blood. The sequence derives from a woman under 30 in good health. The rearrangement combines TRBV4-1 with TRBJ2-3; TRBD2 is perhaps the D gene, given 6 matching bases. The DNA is TGCGCCAGCAGCCGGGACTCTAGACGGTGGTATTTT. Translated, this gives CASSRDSRRWYF.